The clone carrying this T cell receptor (beta chain) was observed a single time. The antigen is undetermined. The sample originates from a study of CD8+CD57+ T cells in acquired aplastic anemia. Study information: Sorted CD4+ and CD8+ cells gave a mean 3.2 ug DNA, range roughly 0.18 to 30 ug. Points from the study as a whole: Overlap between patients and controls comprised some 31 CD8+ CDR3 sequences. Patient and control CD8+ Simpson's diversity was not significantly different.

Patients sequenced had flow cytometry evidence of CD8+CD57+ cell expansion. Every one of the patients had aplastic anemia (severe, acquired). Profiling of TCR beta VDJ combinations and CDR3 sequences used genomic DNA as template. TCRdb reprocessed the reads with MiXCR, giving one entry per CDR3 protein. The table includes hundreds of thousands of distinct CDR3 sequences, around 32% detected once. The V end was cut by 4 bases, the J end by 1 base, with 11 bases between. CDR1 SGHTS and CDR2 YDEGEE come from the germline V gene. CDR3 size: 14 residues. The receptor's source is a human donor with aplastic anemia. Sequenced sample: sorted CD4+, CD8+, or CD8+CD57+ T cells (not recorded which) from PBMCs. The rearrangement uses TRBV5-8 and TRBJ1-2; D gene unclear. This chain's CDR3 is CASSKGPVNYGYTF. DNA for the CDR3: TGTGCCAGCAGCAAAGGGCCAGTTAACTATGGCTACACCTTC.